The TCR beta chain described here comes from a study of blood T cell repertoires in COVID-19. Whole-study context: T cells, B-cell-depleted T cells, or PBMCs supplied cDNA or gDNA.

Authors' data handling: From reference gene primer amplification, estimates of nucleated cell counts were derived. Assay used: immunoSEQ multiplex PCR; TCRdb lists only in-frame clones, some missing. That table gives V, J and clone size, and the DNA gave D and trimming. This sample has 85,000 to 110,000 clones, with roughly nine tenths found just once. Germline CDR1 MNHNY, CDR2 SVGAGI (reference sequence). V trimming: 6 bases; J trimming: 6 bases; junction bases outside the gene matches: 6. The CDR3 spans 13 residues. The receptor's source is a human donor in a cohort sampled during active COVID-19. J is TRBJ2-7 and V is TRBV6-6; 9 nucleotides agree with TRBD1. Sequenced sample: peripheral blood. This CDR3 reads CASRLLDRGEQYF. The DNA for the CDR3 is TGTGCCAGCAGACTCCTGGACAGGGGCGAGCAGTACTTC.